What follows are 9 T cell receptor beta chains derived from one specimen sequenced in a study of Graves' ophthalmopathy and Graves' hyperthyroidism. RNA transcripts served as template for amplifying TCR beta CDR3 sequences. HTBI primers were used in a first-round RT-PCR, which preceded a second-round multiplex PCR. TCRdb recomputed calls from the multiplex PCR reads with MiXCR, one row per CDR3 protein. The sample shows 500,000 to 800,000 distinct CDR3 sequences, 35% to 45% of them seen only once. Sequencing was performed on peripheral blood. These receptors all stem from an adult man with Graves' ophthalmopathy.

The chain carries TRBV29-1 and TRBJ2-1; the match to TRBD2 covers 13 bases. CDR1 is SQVTM and CDR2 is ANQGSEA in the germline V gene. With 7 bases clipped from V and 7 bases from J, the junction kept 7 bases outside the gene matches. The CDR3 length is 14 residues. The CDR3 is CSAVTSGRFNEQFF. As DNA, the CDR3 is TGCAGCGCCGTGACTAGCGGGAGGTTTAATGAGCAGTTCTTC.

This clonotype was counted at least ten times. This chain joins TRBV4-1 and TRBJ1-1; D possibly corresponds to TRBD1 (6 bases). The CDR3 has 14 residues. V was pared by 1 base and J by 11 bases, with 17 bases between. Germline CDR1 reads MGHRA; CDR2 reads YSYEKL. The CDR3 reads CASSQVYAGGDAFF. In DNA form, the CDR3 reads TGCGCCAGCAGCCAAGTATATGCTGGGGGCGACGCTTTCTTT.

The genes are TRBV10-3 and TRBJ1-1; D unresolved. V lost 5 bases to trimming and J lost 1 base, with 23 bases between them. The length of the CDR3 is 18 residues. Germline values: CDR1 ENHRY, CDR2 SYGVKD. The CDR3 region is CAISSRMPGPRENTEAFF. As DNA, the CDR3 is TGTGCCATCAGTTCCAGGATGCCAGGCCCAAGGGAGAACACTGAAGCTTTCTTT.

This chain uses TRBV29-1 with TRBJ2-2, with 9 bases fitting TRBD1. The CDR3 length is 13 residues. V shed 6 bases, J shed 4 bases, and the junction held 3 bases outside the gene matches. The germline gives CDR1 SQVTM, CDR2 ANQGSEA. CDR3 sequence: CSVTGQGTGELFF. As DNA, the CDR3 is TGCAGCGTGACGGGACAGGGCACCGGGGAGCTGTTTTTT.

This clonotype was observed a few times. This chain uses TRBV9 with TRBJ2-5; D may be TRBD2 (6 bases). V was shortened by 3 bases and J by 5 bases, with 20 bases between the two germline ends. This CDR3 spans 16 amino acids. Germline V gene data show CDR1 as SGDLS and CDR2 as YYNGEE. The CDR3 nucleotides read TGTGCCAGCAGCGCCTCCTACGGGAAGGGGAGGGAGACCCAGTACTTC. This translates into CASSASYGKGRETQYF.

The rearrangement uses TRBV24-1 and TRBJ1-2; D may be TRBD1 (5 bases). CDR3 length equals 12 residues. The V gene's germline CDR1 is KGHDR and CDR2 SFDVKD. V gave up 0 bases and J gave up 12 bases, with 10 bases separating them. Here the CDR3 reads CATSDLQGGNTF. The CDR3 DNA follows: TGTGCCACCAGTGATTTGCAGGGTGGAAACACCTTC.

This clonotype was detected only a few times. The chain has TRBV9 and TRBJ2-5; D is ambiguous. Germline CDR1 is SGDLS and CDR2 is YYNGEE. The CDR3 sequence is 14 residues long. Trimming took 0 bases from V and 5 from J, leaving 11 bases between them. The DNA for the CDR3 is TGTGCCAGCAGCGTAGCTGTAGCCAGGGAGACCCAGTACTTC. This sequence encodes CASSVAVARETQYF.

This clonotype has at least ten counts. The chain couples TRBV7-6 to TRBJ2-5, with D perhaps matching TRBD2 (6 bases). CDR3 length: 14 residues. The V and J ends lost 5 bases and 5 bases respectively, with 15 bases between them. Germline CDR1 is SGHVS and CDR2 is FNYEAQ. This CDR3 reads CASSPRGNGETQYF. The CDR3 bases are TGTGCCAGCAGCCCGCGGGGTAATGGGGAGACCCAGTACTTC.

In its sample, this clonotype was seen many times. The junction departs from germline at one end; a sequencing error may be responsible. This chain connects TRBV7-7 to TRBJ1-4; tentatively, D is TRBD1 (5 bases). The V gene's germline CDR1 is SSHAT and CDR2 FNYEAQ (reference sequence). The CDR3 spans 19 residues. The CDR3 coding sequence is TGTGCTAGCAGCATACCGGGGCTTCAGTCTGCTGCAACTAATGAAAAACTGTTTTTT. Translation: CASSIPGLQSAATNEKLFF.